The 8 T cell receptor beta chains given below trace back to one sample, sequenced in a study of metastatic and nonmetastatic thyroid tumors. Until they underwent thyroid surgery, no patient had received any treatment. TCRdb re-called clones via MiXCR from the PCR reads. The table shows tens of thousands of clones, with 9.5% to 15% occurring only once. What was sequenced was tumor tissue. Source of these receptors: a female donor with papillary thyroid cancer or a benign thyroid nodule (not recorded which). Some clones in this sample may be carry-over from other donors' samples.

This clone has ten or more counts. The identical CDR3 is also encoded by other nucleotide sequences in the sample. The V gene is TRBV20-1, the J gene TRBJ2-1; D tentatively reads TRBD1 or TRBD2 (5 bases each). Trimming stripped 2 bases from V and 16 bases from J, with 24 bases between. Germline V gene sequence: CDR1 DFQATT, CDR2 SNEGSKA (reference sequence). The CDR3 is 14 amino acids. The CDR3 protein is CSARPPAVSRGAFF. DNA of the CDR3: TGCAGTGCTAGACCTCCCGCAGTTTCCCGGGGCGCCTTCTTC.

This clone was counted ten times or more. The genes are TRBV9 and TRBJ2-5; 9 bases agree with TRBD1. CDR3 length: 14 residues. With 3 bases clipped from V and 4 bases from J, the junction kept 4 bases outside the gene matches. Germline loops: CDR1 SGDLS, CDR2 YYNGEE. CDR3 sequence reads: CASSEGQGLETQYF. CDR3 in DNA: TGTGCCAGCAGCGAGGGACAGGGACTAGAGACCCAGTACTTC.

There are many counts of this clone. Within the sample, other DNA sequences also encode this same CDR3. The genes are TRBV11-3 and TRBJ2-2; maybe TRBD2 (6 bases). The V end lost 4 bases, the J end lost 1 base, and 10 bases lay between the germline ends. Germline CDR1 reads SGHNT; CDR2 reads YENEEA. The CDR3 totals 15 residues. In DNA form, the CDR3 reads TGTGCCAGCAGCTCCCTCGGGGGGAACACCGGGGAGCTGTTTTTT. Its protein is CASSSLGGNTGELFF.

About this clone itself: Other DNA sequences in this sample translate to the same CDR3. The V call is TRBV6-1, the J call TRBJ2-7; D not certain. V was pared by 6 bases and J by 4 bases, with 22 bases between. The CDR3 spans 16 residues. Germline V CDR1 and CDR2: MNHNS, SASEGT. The DNA for the CDR3 is TGTGCCAGCAGCCGACTCGCGTTGAACCCAATATACGAGCAGTACTTC. Protein sequence: CASSRLALNPIYEQYF.

In its sample, this clone was seen a few times. A read error is possible here, since a much larger clone lies one base away. The chain combines TRBV28 with TRBJ2-2; D unresolved. Germline V gene lookup returns CDR1 MDHEN and CDR2 SYDVKM. The length of the CDR3 is 12 residues. Trimming took 8 bases from V and 6 from J, leaving 10 bases between them. The CDR3 is CASEEPAGELFF. Here the CDR3 DNA reads TGTGCCAGCGAAGAGCCCGCCGGGGAGCTGTTTTTT.

This clone was picked up many times. The CDR3 region has the DNA TGTGCCAGCAGTGAACCCGTCGCGGAGGAGCAGTACTTC. It translates to CASSEPVAEEQYF. The chain has TRBV2 and TRBJ2-7, with no clear D. CDR1 is SNHLY, CDR2 FYNNEI, per germline. Trimming left V 2 bases short and J 7 bases short, with 12 bases between. The CDR3 consists of 13 residues.

V is TRBV6-4 and J is TRBJ2-7, with TRBD2 matching 12 bases. The CDR3 has 16 amino acids. The trim removed 1 base at V and 1 base at J, leaving 2 bases unmatched. The germline V gene has CDR1 MRHNA and CDR2 SNTAGT. CDR3 in DNA: TGTGCCAGCAGTGACTGGACTAGCGGGAAGTCCTACGAGCAGTACTTC. Translating gives CASSDWTSGKSYEQYF.

This clone was counted many times. V gene TRBV7-9 combines with J gene TRBJ2-7; D may be TRBD1 (6 bases). V was shortened by 5 bases and J by 9 bases, with 17 bases between the two germline ends. Germline V gene lookup returns CDR1 SEHNR and CDR2 FQNEAQ (reference sequence). The CDR3 sequence is 13 residues long. CDR3 sequence reads: CASSNEVADRQYF. CDR3 bases: TGTGCCAGCAGCAACGAGGTGGCGGACAGGCAGTACTTC.